A selection of T cell receptor beta chains follows, all from one sample in a study of blood T cell repertoires in COVID-19. The assay was immunoSEQ multiplex PCR, and TCRdb's table has in-frame clones only and misses some. Of about 68,000 clones in the sample, approximately 86% were seen once. Sequenced sample: peripheral blood. Receptors were obtained from an elderly man with COVID-19, enrolled during active disease. CDR3s include the opening cysteine and the closing phenylalanine or tryptophan. The order of the fields is J gene, V gene, clone size, D gene, CDR3 DNA, CDR3 protein. D genes are given only for firm matches. Clone size is given for some rows only: seen once, a few or many times, or a class if the clone is expanded.

j_gene: TRBJ1-2
v_gene: TRBV2
abundance: .
d_gene: .
CDR3nt: TGTGCCAGCAGTGAACCCAGGGCCGGCTATGGCTACACCTTC
CDR3aa: CASSEPRAGYGYTF

j_gene: TRBJ2-2
v_gene: TRBV15
abundance: .
d_gene: TRBD2
CDR3nt: TGTGCCACCAGCCTTATATCCGGGGGGGTTGGGGTCAACACCGGGGAGCTGTTTTTT
CDR3aa: CATSLISGGVGVNTGELFF

j_gene: TRBJ2-2
v_gene: TRBV6-1
abundance: .
d_gene: .
CDR3nt: TGTGCCAGCAGTGAAGCGACAGCCGGGGAGCTGTTTTTT
CDR3aa: CASSEATAGELFF

j_gene: TRBJ1-5
v_gene: TRBV18
abundance: .
d_gene: .
CDR3nt: TGTGCCAGCTCACCAGCAGGATTCAATCAGCCCCAGCATTTT
CDR3aa: CASSPAGFNQPQHF

j_gene: TRBJ1-2
v_gene: TRBV19
abundance: .
d_gene: TRBD1
CDR3nt: TGTGCCAGCAGCTCCCCGGACAGGATCTATGGCTACACCTTC
CDR3aa: CASSSPDRIYGYTF

j_gene: TRBJ2-7
v_gene: TRBV19
abundance: .
d_gene: TRBD1
CDR3nt: TGTGCCAGTAGTCCCAGGACAGGGGGTTACGAGCAGTACTTC
CDR3aa: CASSPRTGGYEQYF

j_gene: TRBJ1-6
v_gene: TRBV19
abundance: .
d_gene: .
CDR3nt: TGTGCCAGCTACACAGGCCTCTATAATTCACCCCTCCACTTT
CDR3aa: CASYTGLYNSPLHF

j_gene: TRBJ2-5
v_gene: TRBV7-9
abundance: .
d_gene: .
CDR3nt: TGTGCCAGCAGCTTCTCGGCTAGGCCTCAAGAGACCCAGTACTTC
CDR3aa: CASSFSARPQETQYF

j_gene: TRBJ1-4
v_gene: TRBV9
abundance: .
d_gene: .
CDR3nt: TGTGCCAGCAGCGTAGGGACAGCAACTAATGAAAAACTGTTTTTT
CDR3aa: CASSVGTATNEKLFF

j_gene: TRBJ2-7
v_gene: TRBV5-1
abundance: .
d_gene: .
CDR3nt: TGCGCCAGCAGCTTGTCCCATTACGAGCAGTACTTC
CDR3aa: CASSLSHYEQYF

j_gene: TRBJ1-2
v_gene: TRBV10-3
abundance: .
d_gene: .
CDR3nt: TGTGCCATCAGTTCCCGGGACACTAACTATGGCTACACCTTC
CDR3aa: CAISSRDTNYGYTF

j_gene: TRBJ1-5
v_gene: TRBV5-1
abundance: once
d_gene: .
CDR3nt: TGCGCCAGCAGCTTGAAACCCTTGGGACACGAAGTTTATCAGCCCCAGCATTTT
CDR3aa: CASSLKPLGHEVYQPQHF

j_gene: TRBJ1-2
v_gene: TRBV29-1
abundance: .
d_gene: .
CDR3nt: TGCAGCGTCCCCCGACAGGACTATGGCTACACCTTC
CDR3aa: CSVPRQDYGYTF

j_gene: TRBJ1-2
v_gene: TRBV27
abundance: .
d_gene: TRBD1
CDR3nt: TGTGCCAGCAGTCCCCGGACAGGGCTATTCTCTAACTATGGCTACACCTTC
CDR3aa: CASSPRTGLFSNYGYTF

j_gene: TRBJ1-1
v_gene: TRBV4-2
abundance: .
d_gene: TRBD1
CDR3nt: TGTGCCAGCAGCTTTGGGACAGCCAGGGAGAACACTGAAGCTTTCTTT
CDR3aa: CASSFGTARENTEAFF

j_gene: TRBJ1-3
v_gene: TRBV3-1/TRBV3-2
abundance: .
d_gene: .
CDR3nt: TGTGCCAGCAGTAGGACAGAGAGGGGAAACACCATATATTTT
CDR3aa: CASSRTERGNTIYF

j_gene: TRBJ1-5
v_gene: TRBV7-8
abundance: .
d_gene: TRBD1
CDR3nt: TGTGCCAGCAGTCAGGACAGGGCCAATCAGCCCCAGCATTTT
CDR3aa: CASSQDRANQPQHF

j_gene: TRBJ1-2
v_gene: TRBV24-1
abundance: .
d_gene: .
CDR3nt: TGTGCCACCAGTCCCTCGGAAGGGGCAGGGTCTTACTATGGCTACACCTTC
CDR3aa: CATSPSEGAGSYYGYTF

j_gene: TRBJ1-3
v_gene: TRBV5-1
abundance: .
d_gene: .
CDR3nt: TGCGCCAGCAGCAGGGGACAATCGGGAAACACCATATATTTT
CDR3aa: CASSRGQSGNTIYF

j_gene: TRBJ1-5
v_gene: TRBV28
abundance: .
d_gene: .
CDR3nt: TGTGCCAGCAGGGAGGGGAGGGATAGGAGCAATCAGCCCCAGCATTTT
CDR3aa: CASREGRDRSNQPQHF

j_gene: TRBJ1-1
v_gene: TRBV18
abundance: .
d_gene: .
CDR3nt: TGTGCCAGCTCAGACAGCTACGACACTGAAGCTTTCTTT
CDR3aa: CASSDSYDTEAFF

j_gene: TRBJ1-5
v_gene: TRBV5-4
abundance: .
d_gene: TRBD1
CDR3nt: TGTGCCAGCAGCTTGACCCTCGACCGACAGGGTAGCAATCAGCCCCAGCATTTT
CDR3aa: CASSLTLDRQGSNQPQHF

j_gene: TRBJ1-3
v_gene: TRBV7-2
abundance: .
d_gene: TRBD1
CDR3nt: TGTGCCAGCAGCTTAACGGACAGGGGGCCTGGAAACACCATATATTTT
CDR3aa: CASSLTDRGPGNTIYF

j_gene: TRBJ2-7
v_gene: TRBV5-5
abundance: .
d_gene: .
CDR3nt: TGTGCCAGCAGCCACACTAGTACTACCTACGAGCAGTACTTC
CDR3aa: CASSHTSTTYEQYF

j_gene: TRBJ2-5
v_gene: TRBV7-9
abundance: .
d_gene: TRBD1
CDR3nt: TGTGCCAGCAGCTTAAGTACAGGGGAAGAGACCCAGTACTTC
CDR3aa: CASSLSTGEETQYF

j_gene: TRBJ1-2
v_gene: TRBV14
abundance: .
d_gene: .
CDR3nt: TGTGCCAGCAGCCCAACGGGACAACTCTATGGCTACACCTTC
CDR3aa: CASSPTGQLYGYTF

j_gene: TRBJ2-3
v_gene: TRBV11-2
abundance: .
d_gene: .
CDR3nt: TGTGCCAGCAGCTTAGACAGGGGAGACACAGATACGCAGTATTTT
CDR3aa: CASSLDRGDTDTQYF

j_gene: TRBJ1-2
v_gene: TRBV7-9
abundance: .
d_gene: .
CDR3nt: TGTGCCAGCAGCATCTCGGAGGACTATGGCTACACCTTC
CDR3aa: CASSISEDYGYTF

j_gene: TRBJ1-1
v_gene: TRBV7-9
abundance: .
d_gene: .
CDR3nt: TGTGCCAGCAGCGGAGACAGGAACACTGAAGCTTTCTTT
CDR3aa: CASSGDRNTEAFF

j_gene: TRBJ2-3
v_gene: TRBV18
abundance: .
d_gene: TRBD1
CDR3nt: TGTGCCAGCTCATTTTCTGGACAGGGGGCTGATACGCAGTATTTT
CDR3aa: CASSFSGQGADTQYF